This T cell receptor (beta chain) was found in a study of blood T cell repertoires in COVID-19. The wider study: The origin of the acute and convalescent COVID-19 samples was the United States, Italy and Spain. Sources were T cells, B-cell-depleted T cells, or PBMCs; the material itself was cDNA or gDNA.

In the original processing: Using reference gene primer amplification, nucleated cell counts were estimated. Assay used: immunoSEQ multiplex PCR; TCRdb lists only in-frame clones, some missing. The D gene and trimming were derived from the DNA, and the V and J assignments and clone size from that table. This sample has 200,000 to 250,000 clones; almost 85% occur once, and the top ten carry about 2.5%. The sequencing input was peripheral blood. The receptor comes from an older woman with COVID-19, enrolled during active disease.

The CDR3 sequence: CASSFGGAPGSNQPQHF. The CDR3 nucleotides read TGTGCCAGCAGCTTCGGGGGGGCGCCCGGGAGCAATCAGCCCCAGCATTTT. The gene calls are TRBV7-2 and TRBJ1-5; tentatively, D is TRBD1 (6 bases). V dropped 3 bases and J dropped 1 base, with 16 bases sitting between them. Per the germline V gene, CDR1 is SGHTA and CDR2 is FQGNSA. The CDR3 is 17 residues long.